This passage covers 22 T cell receptor beta chains from one sample sequenced in a study of liver allograft versus peripheral blood T cells. Study at large: Within transplanted livers, the T cell receptor repertoires were examined and compared against the repertoires present in the peripheral blood of liver transplant recipients.

MiXCR, applied by TCRdb to the reads, yields one record per CDR3 protein. The data show several thousand distinct CDR3 sequences, over 14% seen once. These receptors were taken from a human patient who had a liver transplant. Among the T cells, some may be from the graft donor.

This clonotype is categorized as medium-sized (0.01 to 0.1%). The chain is built from TRBV18 and TRBJ1-1; no reliable D call. Germline CDR1 KGHSH, CDR2 LQKENI. V gave up 3 bases and J gave up 6 bases, with 8 bases separating them. The CDR3 is 12 residues long. DNA for the CDR3: TGTGCCAGCTCACCCTCCTCGGCTGAAGCTTTCTTT. This sequence encodes CASSPSSAEAFF.

This clonotype was detected many times. The V and J genes are TRBV30 and TRBJ2-7; 7 bases fit TRBD1. J was trimmed by 6 bases and V by 0 bases; bases with no gene match: 8. CDR1 is GTSNPN and CDR2 is SVGIG in the germline V gene (reference sequence). The CDR3 spans 14 residues. CDR3 DNA sequence: TGTGCCTGGAGTGTTAAGGGGGCATCCGGCGAGCAGTACTTC. Its protein product is CAWSVKGASGEQYF.

The chain couples TRBV12-3 or TRBV12-4 to TRBJ1-2; D call uncertain. The CDR3 spans 13 residues. Trimming took off 5 bases at V and 7 bases at J, with 14 bases between the two ends. The CDR3 region has the DNA TGTGCCAGCAGTGACTACGGCACTGGTGGCTACACCTTC. It specifies CASSDYGTGGYTF.

This clonotype is medium-sized. The V call is TRBV12-3 or TRBV12-4, the J call TRBJ1-4; D is perhaps TRBD1 (5 bases). This CDR3 has 12 residues. V gave up 6 bases and J gave up 8 bases, with 10 bases separating them. The CDR3 bases are TGTGCCAGCAGAGGGACGGTGGAAAAACTGTTTTTT. Translating gives CASRGTVEKLFF.

This clonotype is judged medium-sized (0.01 to 0.1%). This sequence joins TRBV29-1 and TRBJ2-7; the match to TRBD2 covers 9 bases. The trim removed 4 bases at V and 5 bases at J, leaving 3 bases unmatched. CDR3 length: 12 amino acids. Germline V lookup: CDR1 SQVTM, CDR2 ANQGSEA. Here the CDR3 DNA reads TGCAGCGTTGCTGTAGCGGGAGACGAGCAGTACTTC. Residues: CSVAVAGDEQYF.

By sample fraction, this clonotype is medium-sized (0.01 to 0.1%). The chain links TRBV18 to TRBJ2-7; 12 nucleotides match TRBD1. Germline loops: CDR1 KGHSH, CDR2 LQKENI. V dropped 1 base and J dropped 7; count of bases not matched to a gene: 5. The CDR3 length is 15 residues. Here the CDR3 reads CASSPLGQGAMEQYF. The CDR3 nucleotides read TGTGCCAGCTCACCACTGGGACAGGGGGCGATGGAGCAGTACTTC.

This clonotype was seen only a few times. The chain employs TRBV7-9 and TRBJ1-4; 7 bases agree with TRBD1. J was trimmed by 7 bases and V by 4 bases; bases with no gene match: 6. The CDR3 contains 14 residues. CDR1 is SEHNR and CDR2 is FQNEAQ in the germline V gene (reference sequence). The CDR3 region is CASSSQGRGEKLFF. Here the CDR3 DNA reads TGTGCCAGCAGCTCACAGGGGCGCGGTGAAAAACTGTTTTTT.

The chain joins TRBV3-1 to TRBJ1-4; possible D gene TRBD1, 5 bases. Germline lookup yields CDR1 LGHDT and CDR2 YNNKEL (reference sequence). The V and J ends lost 4 bases and 2 bases respectively, with 14 bases between them. The CDR3 has 16 amino acids. CDR3 protein: CASSLGPHGTNEKLFF. The CDR3 DNA reads TGTGCCAGCAGCCTGGGACCCCACGGGACTAATGAAAAACTGTTTTTT.

Relative to its sample, this clonotype is medium-sized (0.01 to 0.1%). The chain couples TRBV10-3 to TRBJ2-1; no firm D call. This CDR3 has 12 residues. The V end was cut by 0 bases, the J end by 9 bases, with 6 bases between. Germline assignment: CDR1 ENHRY and CDR2 SYGVKD. CDR3 amino acids: CAISESRGEQFF. The CDR3 nucleotides read TGTGCCATCAGTGAGTCACGTGGTGAGCAGTTCTTC.

With regard to this clonotype: A much larger clone is a single base away; this may be a read error. This chain links TRBV7-9 with TRBJ1-4; the D is unclear. CDR3 size: 14 residues. V lost 1 base and J 8 bases, leaving 11 bases between the germline ends. The germline V gene encodes CDR1 SEHNR and CDR2 FQNEAQ (reference sequence). The CDR3 bases are TGTGCCAGCAGCTTAGAGTATGTAGACGAAAAACTGTTTTTT. As protein: CASSLEYVDEKLFF.

In this sample, this clonotype turned up a few times. The chain recombines TRBV7-3 with TRBJ2-6, with TRBD2 matching 12 bases. The V and J ends lost 5 bases and 4 bases, in that order; junction bases with no gene match: 6. Per the germline V gene, CDR1 is SGHTA and CDR2 is FQGTGA. CDR3 length: 17 amino acids. Here the CDR3 reads CASSASGGATGANVLTF. CDR3 coding DNA: TGTGCCAGCAGCGCTAGCGGGGGGGCTACGGGGGCCAACGTCCTGACTTTC.

This clonotype was found a few times. CDR3 bases: TGTGCCTGGAGCCCTGGGGATCGTAAAGCTTTCTTT. Translation: CAWSPGDRKAFF. V usage is TRBV30 and J usage is TRBJ1-1; no clear D. V was cut by 3 bases and J by 9 bases, with 14 bases left in between. Germline-derived CDR1 and CDR2 are GTSNPN and SVGIG (reference sequence). CDR3 length equals 12 residues.

This clonotype occurred many times. CDR3 bases: TGTGCCAGCAGTCACCTCCGGGGACAGGGGGCGTGGAACACTGAAGCTTTCTTT. Translating it yields CASSHLRGQGAWNTEAFF. The chain links TRBV28 to TRBJ1-1; 12 positions agree with TRBD1. The germline CDR1 and CDR2 sequences are MDHEN and SYDVKM. The junction had 11 bases not matched to a gene; V was cut back by 5 bases and J by 1 base. The CDR3 length is 18 residues.

This clonotype is labeled as medium-sized. The chain links TRBV12-3 or TRBV12-4 to TRBJ1-2, with TRBD1 as a possible D gene (5 bases). V lost 5 bases and J lost 4, with 11 bases in between. The CDR3 loop spans 13 amino acids. The CDR3 region is CASSQQDFYGYTF. The CDR3 DNA is TGTGCCAGCAGTCAACAGGATTTCTATGGCTACACCTTC.

This clonotype is deemed medium-sized. The chain uses TRBV5-6 and TRBJ1-5; no reliable D call. The CDR3 is 16 residues long. With 0 bases removed from V and 2 bases from J, the gap between germline ends came to 12 bases. Germline CDR1 is SGHDT and CDR2 is YYEEEE. The CDR3 loop reads CASSLAPWEGNQPQHF. The CDR3, as DNA: TGTGCCAGCAGCTTGGCCCCTTGGGAGGGCAATCAGCCCCAGCATTTT.

The chain combines TRBV2 with TRBJ2-7, with 9 nucleotides matching TRBD1. V was pared by 5 bases and J by 7 bases, with 21 bases of the junction left unmatched. The germline CDR1 and CDR2 sequences are SNHLY and FYNNEI. The CDR3 is 18 residues long. CDR3 sequence: CASSFRSVETTGGWEQYF. The CDR3 DNA is TGTGCCAGCAGTTTCCGTTCGGTGGAGACGACAGGGGGTTGGGAGCAGTACTTC.

By proportion, this clonotype is medium-sized. J is TRBJ1-3 and V is TRBV10-3; no definite D call. The germline gives CDR1 ENHRY, CDR2 SYGVKD. The CDR3 totals 14 residues. Trimming took off 8 bases at V and 3 bases at J, with 14 bases between the two ends. This CDR3 is CAISPQVSGNTIYF. The CDR3, as DNA: TGTGCCATCTCCCCCCAAGTTAGTGGAAACACCATATATTTT.

This clonotype was counted between two and nine times. The rearrangement links TRBV7-9 to TRBJ2-1, with D possibly being TRBD2 (5 bases). Trimming removed 4 bases at V and 1 base at J, with 11 bases between. The CDR3 loop spans 15 amino acids. Germline V gene data show CDR1 as SEHNR and CDR2 as FQNEAQ (reference sequence). The CDR3: CASSSTKGSYNEQFF. CDR3 nucleotide sequence: TGTGCCAGCAGCTCGACTAAAGGGTCCTACAATGAGCAGTTCTTC. Filled out from reference TRBV7-9 and TRBJ2-1, the complete variable domain reads DTGVSQNPRHKITKRGQNVTFRCDPISEHNRLYWYRQTLGQGPEFLTYFQNEAQLEKSRLLSDRFSAERPKGSFSTLEIQRTEQGDSAMYLCASSSTKGSYNEQFFGPGTRLTVL.

This clonotype was recorded at least ten times. The rearrangement joins TRBV12-3 or TRBV12-4 to TRBJ2-1, with 11 bases fitting TRBD2. V lost 6 bases to trimming and J lost 4 bases; unmatched junction nucleotides: 5. The CDR3 runs to 15 residues. The CDR3 nucleotides read TGTGCCAGCAGCGAACTAGCGGGAGCGTACAATGAGCAGTTCTTC. Encoded protein: CASSELAGAYNEQFF.

By share, this clonotype counts as medium-sized. The J gene is TRBJ2-2, the V gene TRBV13, with TRBD2 identical over 9 bases. After removal of 6 bases from V and 3 bases from J, the junction contained 8 bases not matched to a gene. The CDR3 totals 16 residues. Germline V gene sequence: CDR1 PRHDT, CDR2 FYEKMQ (reference sequence). The CDR3 reads CASRRLAAHHTGELFF. As DNA, the CDR3 is TGTGCCAGCAGACGACTAGCGGCACATCACACCGGGGAGCTGTTTTTT. The complete variable domain, with remaining parts taken from reference TRBV13 and TRBJ2-2, reads AAGVIQSPRHLIKEKRETATLKCYPIPRHDTVYWYQQGPGQDPQFLISFYEKMQSDKGSIPDRFSAQQFSDYHSELNMSSLELGDSALYFCASRRLAAHHTGELFFGEGSRLTVL.

This chain connects TRBV5-4 to TRBJ2-1; D is tentatively TRBD1 or TRBD2 (7 bases each). The CDR3 spans 17 residues. Trimming cost V 2 bases and J 8 bases, with 23 bases left between them. Looked up from germline, CDR1 is SGHNT and CDR2 is YYREEE (reference sequence). CDR3 nucleotide sequence: TGTGCCAGCAGCTTAAACAGGGGACTATCTTTAGATCATGAGCAGTTCTTC. Residues: CASSLNRGLSLDHEQFF. The whole variable domain, remainder taken from reference TRBV5-4 and TRBJ2-1, is ETGVTQSPTHLIKTRGQQVTLRCSSQSGHNTVSWYQQALGQGPQFIFQYYREEENGRGNFPPRFSGLQFPNYSSELNVNALELDDSALYLCASSLNRGLSLDHEQFFGPGTRLTVL.

As for this clonotype: A much larger clone differs from this one at a single base, so this may be a read error. The DNA of the CDR3 is TGTGCCAGCAGTATCCCAGGGGTAAACATTCAGTACTTC. This translates into CASSIPGVNIQYF. The chain joins TRBV28 to TRBJ2-4, with D possibly matching TRBD1 (6 bases). V gave up 5 bases and J gave up 6 bases, with 11 bases separating them. The germline gives CDR1 MDHEN, CDR2 SYDVKM. The CDR3 is 13 amino acids.